A single sample is the source of the 26 T cell receptor beta chains below, sequenced in a study of blood T cell repertoires in COVID-19. TCRdb's copy holds only in-frame clones and misses some; the assay was immunoSEQ multiplex PCR. Of 50,000 to 60,000 clones listed, approximately 86% are singletons. What was sequenced was peripheral blood. The receptors were sampled from a man aged 40-55 years with acute or convalescent COVID-19.

The chain recombines TRBV7-8 with TRBJ1-2, with 7 bases that match TRBD1. With V trimmed by 7 bases and J by 3 bases, 14 bases remained unmatched. Looked up from germline, CDR1 is SGHVS and CDR2 is FQNEAQ. The CDR3 has 16 residues. The CDR3 loop reads CASTPFGQGVDYGYTF. The CDR3 DNA follows: TGTGCCAGCACCCCCTTCGGGCAGGGGGTTGACTATGGCTACACCTTC.

The genes are TRBV15 and TRBJ2-3; 10 nucleotides line up with TRBD2. V shed 5 bases, J shed 3 bases, and the junction held 5 bases outside the gene matches. The CDR3 is 15 amino acids. CDR1 LNHNV and CDR2 YYDKDF come from the germline V gene (reference sequence). The CDR3 nucleotides read TGTGCCACCAGCGGTAGCGGGGGGATGACAGATACGCAGTATTTT. It codes for CATSGSGGMTDTQYF.

V usage is TRBV30 and J usage is TRBJ1-6; D is unclear. Trimming shortened V by 1 base and J by 9 bases, and 10 bases separated the two germline ends. The germline V gene has CDR1 GTSNPN and CDR2 SVGIG (reference sequence). The CDR3 has 13 residues. CDR3 loop: CAWSEFSGSPLHF. The DNA of the CDR3 is TGTGCCTGGAGTGAATTTAGTGGTTCACCCCTCCACTTT.

The genes are TRBV7-8 and TRBJ2-2; maybe TRBD1 (5 bases). Germline values: CDR1 SGHVS, CDR2 FQNEAQ. The CDR3 is 14 amino acids. V was clipped by 6 bases and J by 0 bases, with 8 bases between them. The CDR3 reads CASRQDPNTGELFF. The CDR3 nucleotides read TGTGCCAGCAGACAGGACCCGAACACCGGGGAGCTGTTTTTT. Combining the CDR3 with reference TRBV7-8 and TRBJ2-2 gives the whole variable domain GAGVSQSPRYKVAKRGQDVALRCDPISGHVSLFWYQQALGQGPEFLTYFQNEAQLDKSGLPSDRFFAERPEGSVSTLKIQRTQQEDSAVYLCASRQDPNTGELFFGEGSRLTVL.

This clone was seen only a few times. The V and J genes are TRBV3-1 (or the pseudogene TRBV3-2) and TRBJ1-4; no definite D call. The V end was cut by 3 bases, the J end by 8 bases, with 7 bases between. Per germline, CDR1 LGHDT and CDR2 YNNKEL (reference sequence). The CDR3 length is 12 residues. CDR3 DNA: TGTGCCAGCAGCCAGGCGGCGGAAAAACTGTTTTTT. Translated: CASSQAAEKLFF.

The rearrangement joins TRBV18 to TRBJ1-3; unclear D gene. The germline V gene encodes CDR1 KGHSH and CDR2 LQKENI. This CDR3 comprises 15 residues. The V end lost 2 bases, the J end lost 3 bases, and 11 bases lay between the germline ends. Written as DNA, the CDR3 is TGTGCCAGCTCACCAGTAGGAGCGAATGGAAACACCATATATTTT. It yields the protein CASSPVGANGNTIYF.

The V call is TRBV2, the J call TRBJ1-1, with 7 bases lining up with TRBD1. CDR1 SNHLY and CDR2 FYNNEI come from the germline V gene. The trim removed 4 bases at V and 4 bases at J, leaving 6 bases unmatched. This CDR3 is 14 amino acids long. Written as DNA, the CDR3 is TGTGCCAGCAGTGGACAGGGAAAGTTCACTGAAGCTTTCTTT. Translating gives CASSGQGKFTEAFF.

The chain joins TRBV19 to TRBJ2-5, with 9 bases fitting TRBD1. CDR3 length: 14 amino acids. CDR1 is LNHDA and CDR2 is SQIVND in the germline V gene (reference sequence). V lost 1 base and J lost 5; bases outside the gene matches: 2. The CDR3 here is CASSIGTGVETQYF. The CDR3 DNA sequence: TGTGCCAGTAGTATAGGGACAGGGGTGGAGACCCAGTACTTC.

V gene TRBV6-5 combines with J gene TRBJ2-2; D is ambiguous. The CDR3 length is 14 residues. The germline CDR1 and CDR2 sequences are MNHEY and SVGAGI. V gave up 10 bases and J gave up 3 bases, with 15 bases separating them. CDR3 residues: CAIRRVRDTGELFF. In DNA, the CDR3 is TGTGCCATCAGACGCGTACGGGACACCGGGGAGCTGTTTTTT.

The gene calls are TRBV5-6 and TRBJ2-2; D is possibly TRBD2 (6 bases). CDR1 is SGHDT, CDR2 YYEEEE, per germline. The ends were cut back, 2 bases at V and 3 bases at J, with 11 bases in the middle. The CDR3 covers 15 residues. CDR3 coding DNA: TGTGCCAGCAGCTTATCGGGAGAATACACCGGGGAGCTGTTTTTT. It translates to CASSLSGEYTGELFF.

The rearrangement uses TRBV19 and TRBJ1-5, with 8 bases aligning to TRBD1. Germline CDR1 LNHDA, CDR2 SQIVND (reference sequence). The V gene end was trimmed by 4 bases and the J gene end by 7 bases; junction bases not matched to a gene: 9. The length of the CDR3 is 15 residues. The CDR3 region is CASSKGGTGSQPQHF. The CDR3 DNA follows: TGTGCCAGTAGTAAGGGAGGGACAGGCTCACAGCCCCAGCATTTT.

V usage is TRBV11-2 and J usage is TRBJ1-4; maybe TRBD1 (5 bases). The CDR3 runs to 14 residues. Germline V gene lookup returns CDR1 SGHAT and CDR2 FQNNGV. V lost 2 bases, J lost 5 bases, and 9 bases lay in between. CDR3 in amino acids: CASSLWGLNEKLFF. The CDR3 DNA reads as TGTGCCAGCAGCTTATGGGGACTGAATGAAAAACTGTTTTTT.

This chain connects TRBV6-5 to TRBJ1-1; the D is unclear. V was pared by 0 bases and J by 6 bases, with 11 bases between. Germline V CDR1 and CDR2: MNHEY, SVGAGI. The length of the CDR3 is 14 residues. CDR3 in amino acids: CASSYSNTGSEAFF. The CDR3 DNA sequence: TGTGCCAGCAGTTACTCGAACACGGGGTCTGAAGCTTTCTTT.

The rearrangement links TRBV28 to TRBJ1-3, with 8 bases identical to TRBD1. V was pared by 6 bases and J by 2 bases, with 12 bases of the junction left unmatched. The germline gives CDR1 MDHEN, CDR2 SYDVKM. The CDR3 runs to 17 residues. CDR3 bases: TGTGCCAGCAGACCAACACAGGGGGGCAGAACTGGAAACACCATATATTTT. Protein sequence: CASRPTQGGRTGNTIYF.

The chain is built from TRBV28 and TRBJ1-5, with D maybe TRBD1 (5 bases). The CDR3 has 14 residues. V gave up 7 bases and J gave up 7 bases, with 17 bases separating them. Germline loops: CDR1 MDHEN, CDR2 SYDVKM. CDR3 sequence: CASTIPRGKQPQHF. In DNA form, the CDR3 reads TGTGCCAGCACCATCCCCCGGGGGAAACAGCCCCAGCATTTT.

Concerning this clone itself: One end of the junction does not line up with germline, which may come from a read error. This chain links TRBV15 with TRBJ1-1; no definite D call. The CDR3 is 16 amino acids. Germline-derived CDR1 and CDR2 are LNHNV and YYDKDF (reference sequence). CDR3 in amino acids: CATSGDPRGINTEAFF. CDR3 DNA: TGTGCCACCAGCGGAGACCCACGGGGTATAAACACTGAAGCTTTCTTT.

The chain carries TRBV2 and TRBJ2-2, with 8 bases matching TRBD1. The CDR3 totals 14 residues. The V gene end was trimmed by 6 bases and the J gene end by 4 bases; junction bases not matched to a gene: 4. CDR1 SNHLY and CDR2 FYNNEI come from the germline V gene. The CDR3 DNA sequence: TGTGCCAGCAGACAGGGGGTTGGCACCGGGGAGCTGTTTTTT. Encoded protein: CASRQGVGTGELFF.

This clone was seen a few times. The rearrangement uses TRBV5-1 and TRBJ1-5, with unresolved D. This CDR3 region has 13 residues. Germline-derived CDR1 and CDR2 are SGHRS and YFSETQ. The V end was cut by 2 bases, the J end by 5 bases, with 8 bases between. CDR3 amino acids: CASSLNPDQPQHF. CDR3 coding DNA: TGCGCCAGCAGCTTAAACCCGGATCAGCCCCAGCATTTT.

J is TRBJ1-2 and V is TRBV19; 9 bases match TRBD1. Germline V gene data show CDR1 as LNHDA and CDR2 as SQIVND (reference sequence). J lost 6 bases, V lost 6 bases, and 14 bases had no gene match. This CDR3 contains 16 residues. This CDR3 is CASRSGQGRGMDGYTF. The CDR3 DNA sequence: TGTGCCAGTAGGAGCGGACAGGGGCGAGGTATGGATGGCTACACCTTC.

Note on this clone: Other DNA sequences in the same sample also yield this CDR3. The chain uses TRBV3-1 (or the pseudogene TRBV3-2) and TRBJ1-6; no clear D. CDR1 LGHDT and CDR2 YNNKEL come from the germline V gene (reference sequence). Deletions cut 4 bases from V and 0 bases from J, with 7 bases between. This CDR3 has 15 amino acids. CDR3 in amino acids: CASSRDSSYNSPLHF. CDR3 in DNA: TGTGCCAGCAGCCGCGATAGCTCCTATAATTCACCCCTCCACTTT.

V and J are TRBV7-7 and TRBJ2-2, with a tentative D call TRBD1 (6 bases). Between the trimmed V and J ends, which lost 3 bases and 0 bases, there was a span of 8 bases. This CDR3 contains 15 residues. Germline loops: CDR1 SSHAT, CDR2 FNYEAQ (reference sequence). The CDR3: CASSLDSSNTGELFF. CDR3 bases: TGTGCCAGCAGCTTGGACAGCTCGAACACCGGGGAGCTGTTTTTT.

V and J are TRBV5-1 and TRBJ1-5, with a possible D match to TRBD1 (6 bases). Trimming shortened V by 0 bases and J by 2 bases, and 9 bases separated the two germline ends. The CDR3 extends over 15 amino acids. CDR1 and CDR2 from the germline V gene are SGHRS and YFSETQ. The CDR3 region is CASSLEGHGNQPQHF. In nucleotides, the CDR3 is TGCGCCAGCAGCTTGGAGGGACATGGCAATCAGCCCCAGCATTTT.

V and J are TRBV3-1 (or the pseudogene TRBV3-2) and TRBJ2-5; no clear D. CDR3 length equals 13 residues. The germline V gene encodes CDR1 LGHDT and CDR2 YNNKEL (reference sequence). V lost 1 base and J 5 bases, leaving 8 bases between the germline ends. Here the CDR3 reads CASSQGLRETQYF. CDR3 nucleotide sequence: TGTGCCAGCAGCCAAGGTCTCAGGGAGACCCAGTACTTC.

V is TRBV6-5 and J is TRBJ1-1; D ambiguous. Germline CDR1 MNHEY, CDR2 SVGAGI. This CDR3 region has 13 residues. V gave up 2 bases and J gave up 1 base, with 5 bases separating them. In DNA, the CDR3 is TGTGCCAGCAGTTACCAGGAGAACACTGAAGCTTTCTTT. Encoded protein: CASSYQENTEAFF.

In this sample, this clone turned up a few times. V is TRBV20-1 and J is TRBJ2-7; 10 bases are shared with TRBD2. CDR1 is DFQATT, CDR2 SNEGSKA, per germline (reference sequence). The CDR3 is made up of 14 amino acids. The ends lost 3 bases at V and 5 bases at J; junction bases unmatched: 7. DNA for the CDR3: TGCAGTGCTAGTAGTGCTAGCGGGAGCCACGAGCAGTACTTC. Translation: CSASSASGSHEQYF.

The chain recombines TRBV6-5 with TRBJ2-1; D not resolved. This CDR3 has 13 residues. Trimming pared 7 bases from V and 1 base from J, leaving 8 bases between. Germline loops: CDR1 MNHEY, CDR2 SVGAGI. The CDR3 DNA sequence: TGTGCCAGCACCCACTTGTCCTACAATGAGCAGTTCTTC. This sequence encodes CASTHLSYNEQFF.